A selection of T cell receptor beta chains follows, all from one sample in a study of blood T cell repertoires in COVID-19. The protocol was immunoSEQ multiplex PCR, while the TCRdb copy is restricted to in-frame clones and leaves out a portion. The table records tens of thousands of clones, approximately 80% of them present only once. Sequencing was done on a sample of peripheral blood. The receptors were gathered from a man aged 55 to 69 with acute or convalescent COVID-19. Both conserved end residues are part of each CDR3. D genes are given only for firm matches. Some rows have no size entry. The others give once, few or many, or a class for an expanded clone.

NA,NA,TRBV9,TRBJ1-5,CASSVGADNQPQHF,TGTGCCAGCAGCGTAGGGGCAGACAATCAGCCCCAGCATTTT
NA,NA,TRBV5-4,TRBJ2-2,CASSPGLKRSTGELFF,TGTGCCAGCAGCCCGGGGTTGAAGCGGTCCACCGGGGAGCTGTTTTTT
NA,TRBD1,TRBV28,TRBJ1-2,CASGPGDRNYGYTF,TGTGCCAGCGGCCCCGGGGACAGGAACTATGGCTACACCTTC
NA,NA,TRBV5-6,TRBJ2-1,CASSFMTSSYNEQFF,TGTGCCAGCAGCTTTATGACTAGCTCCTACAATGAGCAGTTCTTC
NA,NA,TRBV6-5,TRBJ1-6,CASSYGDSNSPLHF,TGTGCCAGCAGTTACGGAGACTCCAATTCACCCCTCCACTTT
NA,TRBD2,TRBV29-1,TRBJ2-2,CSVEGGLAGSIGELFF,TGCAGCGTTGAAGGGGGACTAGCGGGATCAATCGGGGAGCTGTTTTTT
NA,TRBD1,TRBV25-1,TRBJ1-2,CASSGRDRGPRYTF,TGTGCCAGCAGTGGCCGGGACAGGGGGCCGCGCTACACCTTC
NA,TRBD2,TRBV7-8,TRBJ2-7,CASSPRTGTGGYEQYF,TGTGCCAGCAGCCCGCGGACCGGTACGGGGGGCTACGAGCAGTACTTC
NA,TRBD2,TRBV3-1/TRBV3-2,TRBJ2-1,CASSQTSGTSLYNEQFF,TGTGCCAGCAGCCAGACCTCGGGGACTAGCCTCTACAATGAGCAGTTCTTC
NA,TRBD2,TRBV15,TRBJ2-5,CATSRDAGGLKTQYF,TGTGCCACCAGCAGAGATGCGGGAGGTTTGAAGACCCAGTACTTC
NA,TRBD2,TRBV5-4,TRBJ2-1,CASSPGFSGRPNNEQFF,TGTGCCAGCAGCCCCGGCTTTAGCGGGAGGCCCAACAATGAGCAGTTCTTC
NA,NA,TRBV27,TRBJ2-7,CASSDWDKSYEQYF,TGTGCCAGCAGTGATTGGGACAAATCCTACGAGCAGTACTTC
NA,TRBD1,TRBV27,TRBJ1-4,CASSPDRRGRMPNEKLFF,TGTGCCAGCAGTCCCGACCGCAGGGGGCGTATGCCTAATGAAAAACTGTTTTTT
NA,TRBD1,TRBV9,TRBJ1-2,CASSSRQGTNHGYTF,TGTGCCAGCAGCTCGCGACAGGGAACGAACCATGGCTACACCTTC
NA,NA,TRBV6-1,TRBJ2-3,CASSEQGRRIDTQYF,TGTGCCAGCAGTGAACAGGGGCGCCGGATAGATACGCAGTATTTT
once,NA,TRBV12-3/TRBV12-4,TRBJ2-1,CASTLSVDNEQFF,TGTGCCAGCACGTTATCGGTGGACAATGAGCAGTTCTTC
NA,NA,TRBV20-1,TRBJ2-5,CSASPGSEGTQYF,TGCAGTGCTAGTCCGGGGAGTGAAGGGACCCAGTACTTC
NA,NA,TRBV19,TRBJ2-2,CATSSLLTTGELFF,TGTGCCACCTCTAGCCTACTCACGACCGGGGAGCTGTTTTTT
few,TRBD2,TRBV5-6,TRBJ2-2,CASSSGLAIHTGELFF,TGTGCCAGCAGCTCGGGACTAGCGATCCACACCGGGGAGCTGTTTTTT
NA,NA,TRBV5-1,TRBJ2-3,CASSRRGRVGTDTQYF,TGCGCCAGCAGCAGGAGGGGCCGGGTGGGCACAGATACGCAGTATTTT
once,TRBD2,TRBV5-1,TRBJ2-1,CASSPRTSGRFDEQFF,TGCGCCAGCAGCCCCCGGACTAGCGGGAGGTTCGATGAGCAGTTCTTC
NA,NA,TRBV5-4,TRBJ2-3,CASSKDTSTDTQYF,TGTGCCAGCAGCAAGGACACAAGCACAGATACGCAGTATTTT
NA,TRBD2,TRBV3-1/TRBV3-2,TRBJ2-2,CASSQVGLAGSNTGELFF,TGTGCCAGCAGCCAAGTGGGACTAGCGGGATCGAACACCGGGGAGCTGTTTTTT
NA,NA,TRBV6-6,TRBJ1-6,CASSYGPNSPLHF,TGTGCCAGCAGTTACGGCCCTAATTCACCCCTCCACTTT
NA,TRBD1,TRBV10-3,TRBJ1-1,CATKPGQANTEAFF,TGTGCCACGAAACCGGGACAGGCGAACACTGAAGCTTTCTTT
NA,TRBD1,TRBV5-1,TRBJ1-2,CASSYRGGGYTF,TGCGCCAGCAGCTACAGGGGCGGCGGCTACACCTTC
NA,TRBD2,TRBV2,TRBJ2-5,CASSQGLAGVSGEETQYF,TGTGCCAGCAGCCAGGGGCTAGCGGGAGTATCGGGGGAAGAGACCCAGTACTTC
NA,TRBD2,TRBV5-1,TRBJ2-1,CASSPGTSNNEQFF,TGCGCCAGCAGCCCCGGGACTAGCAACAATGAGCAGTTCTTC
NA,NA,TRBV25-1,TRBJ1-2,CASSKGNYGYTF,TGTGCCAGCAGTAAGGGGAACTATGGCTACACCTTC
NA,TRBD2,TRBV6-5,TRBJ2-1,CASPSGTYNEQFF,TGTGCCAGCCCTAGCGGGACGTACAATGAGCAGTTCTTC
NA,TRBD1,TRBV2,TRBJ2-7,CASSAPGTGSYEQYF,TGTGCCAGCAGTGCCCCCGGGACAGGCTCCTACGAGCAGTACTTC
NA,NA,TRBV28,TRBJ2-1,CASSFSGDEQFF,TGTGCCAGCAGTTTCTCGGGGGATGAGCAGTTCTTC
NA,TRBD1,TRBV6-6,TRBJ2-5,CASSLTGGKMETQYF,TGTGCCAGCAGTTTGACAGGGGGTAAGATGGAGACCCAGTACTTC
once,NA,TRBV18,TRBJ1-5,CASSPTGSQPQHF,TGTGCCAGCTCACCAACAGGGAGTCAGCCCCAGCATTTT
NA,TRBD1,TRBV27,TRBJ1-5,CASSRDRASNQPQHF,TGTGCCAGCAGTAGAGACAGGGCTAGCAATCAGCCCCAGCATTTT
NA,NA,TRBV2,TRBJ1-2,CASSESMSPTNYGYTF,TGTGCCAGCAGTGAGAGTATGAGTCCCACTAACTATGGCTACACCTTC
NA,TRBD2,TRBV7-9,TRBJ2-1,CASSLTAGVRDEQFF,TGTGCCAGCAGCTTAACAGCGGGAGTTCGCGATGAGCAGTTCTTC
NA,TRBD1,TRBV19,TRBJ2-5,CASSTGQGRETQYF,TGTGCCAGTAGTACCGGACAGGGGCGGGAGACCCAGTACTTC
many,TRBD1,TRBV4-2,TRBJ1-2,CASSGRGQGDGYTF,TGTGCCAGCAGCGGCAGGGGGCAGGGGGATGGCTACACCTTC
NA,NA,TRBV21-1,TRBJ2-7,CASSNSGRRRGYEQYF,TGTGCCAGCAGCAATAGTGGGCGACGACGGGGCTACGAGCAGTACTTC
once,TRBD1,TRBV3-1/TRBV3-2,TRBJ2-2,CASSPLGQGYTGELFF,TGTGCCAGCAGCCCCCTGGGACAGGGGTACACCGGGGAGCTGTTTTTT
few,NA,TRBV5-1,TRBJ1-5,CASSQIEGNQPQHF,TGCGCCAGCAGCCAAATAGAGGGCAATCAGCCCCAGCATTTT
once,NA,TRBV7-9,TRBJ2-1,CASSLGLTGYNEQFF,TGTGCCAGCAGCTTAGGGCTGACCGGGTACAATGAGCAGTTCTTC
few,TRBD2,TRBV5-4,TRBJ2-4,CASSPTSTSGIQYF,TGTGCCAGCAGCCCAACCTCTACTAGCGGCATTCAGTACTTC
few,TRBD2,TRBV7-9,TRBJ2-7,CASSSWTSGSYEQYF,TGTGCCAGCAGCTCCTGGACTAGCGGGAGTTACGAGCAGTACTTC
NA,TRBD1,TRBV5-1,TRBJ1-4,CASSLQGAGEKLFF,TGCGCCAGCAGCTTGCAGGGGGCTGGTGAAAAACTGTTTTTT
NA,TRBD2,TRBV5-1,TRBJ2-6,CASSYFSGNPSGANVLTF,TGCGCCAGCAGCTACTTTAGCGGGAACCCCTCTGGGGCCAACGTCCTGACTTTC
NA,TRBD2,TRBV30,TRBJ2-7,CAWSPASGRNEQYF,TGTGCCTGGAGTCCAGCTAGCGGGAGGAACGAGCAGTACTTC
once,NA,TRBV9,TRBJ2-1,CASSVGRGQSLVNEQFF,TGTGCCAGCAGCGTAGGGAGGGGGCAAAGTCTAGTGAATGAGCAGTTCTTC
NA,NA,TRBV19,TRBJ1-5,CASSTYRADYSNQPQHF,TGTGCCAGTAGTACCTACAGGGCAGATTATAGCAATCAGCCCCAGCATTTT
NA,TRBD1,TRBV24-1,TRBJ1-5,CATSDRNQDRRHF,TGTGCCACCAGTGACCGCAATCAGGACAGGAGGCATTTT
many,TRBD1,TRBV5-4,TRBJ2-2,CASSLGGRTGATGELFF,TGTGCCAGCAGCTTGGGAGGGCGGACAGGGGCCACCGGGGAGCTGTTTTTT
NA,TRBD2,TRBV4-3,TRBJ2-3,CASSQDIAGGPVDTQYF,TGCGCCAGCAGCCAAGACATCGCGGGAGGGCCTGTGGATACGCAGTATTTT